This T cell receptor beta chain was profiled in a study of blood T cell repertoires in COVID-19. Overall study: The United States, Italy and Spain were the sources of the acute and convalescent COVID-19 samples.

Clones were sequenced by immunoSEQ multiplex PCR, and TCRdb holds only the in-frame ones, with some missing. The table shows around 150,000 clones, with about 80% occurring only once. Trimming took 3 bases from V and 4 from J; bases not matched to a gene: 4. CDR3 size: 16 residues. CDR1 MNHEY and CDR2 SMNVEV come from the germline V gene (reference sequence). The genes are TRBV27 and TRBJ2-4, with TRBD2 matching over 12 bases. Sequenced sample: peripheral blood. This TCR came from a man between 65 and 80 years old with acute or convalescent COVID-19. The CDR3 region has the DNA TGTGCCAGCAGTTTGGCTAGCGGGAGGGTTAAAAACATTCAGTACTTC. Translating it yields CASSLASGRVKNIQYF.